This T cell receptor beta chain comes out of a study of T cells in narcolepsy. Study-wide background: Healthy controls were enrolled alongside patients with narcolepsy type 1 or type 2. Study-wide results and caveats: Healthy controls reportedly lacked the autoreactive clonotypes serially found in patients' blood.

Concerning this clone: What it recognizes is unknown.

Sequenced by immunoSEQ multiplex PCR; TCRdb stores in-frame clones only, minus some. The sample records more than 30,000 clones, about 85% being singletons. Germline V lookup: CDR1 MNHNS, CDR2 SASEGT. The CDR3 has 14 residues. The V gene end was trimmed by 7 bases and the J gene end by 3 bases; junction bases not matched to a gene: 5. This sequence was found in a human donor with narcolepsy. The chain uses TRBV6-1 and TRBJ2-7; 11 bases align to TRBD1. Specimen: CD45RA- memory CD4+ T cells from PBMCs. This CDR3 is CASTSGTGGYEQYF. The CDR3 DNA reads as TGTGCCAGCACCAGCGGGACAGGGGGCTACGAGCAGTACTTC.